This TCR beta chain was retrieved from a study of beta chain features in type 1 diabetes. Study summary: Sorted cells, roughly 98,000,000 in number, were examined across all samples. Study results and caveats: A moderate, significant TCRB CDR3 shortening appeared in type 1 diabetes across four CD4+ subsets. VDJ junctions from patients with type 1 diabetes contained fewer insertions and more deletions.

On this clone: The antigen is not known.

It was one heparinised blood draw, averaging about 116 mL, that each donor gave. TCRB transcripts that were expressed got sequenced, as all of the isolated RNA had been reverse transcribed. The repertoire was sequenced with immunoSEQ multiplex PCR; TCRdb's copy has only in-frame clones and lacks some. The table includes 120,000 to 150,000 clones, around 51% detected once. Germline assignment: CDR1 LNHDA and CDR2 SQIVND (reference sequence). This CDR3 spans 16 amino acids. V was clipped by 5 bases and J by 1 base, with 17 bases between them. This chain connects TRBV19 to TRBJ2-5; maybe TRBD2 (5 bases). Sequencing was carried out using Tregs from blood. The clonotype was recovered from a man aged 18 to 35 in good health. The CDR3 DNA reads TGTGCCAGTAGTCCCCTAGCCGGCTTGTTCCAAGAGACCCAGTACTTC. This sequence encodes CASSPLAGLFQETQYF.